The clone carrying this T cell receptor (beta chain) was seen many times. The antigen remains unidentified. The data are from a study of identical twins. Broader study findings: Models predicted less out-of-frame TCR alpha sharing in monozygotic twins than was found.

V dropped 8 bases and J dropped 4 bases, with 21 bases sitting between them. The CDR3 spans 15 residues. Germline V CDR1 and CDR2: MNHEY, SVGEGT. A single record per CDR3 protein comes from TCRdb applying MiXCR to the 5' RACE reads. The sample lists about 690,000 distinct CDR3 sequences; approximately 21% were seen once. These data also formed part of another study, on T cells expressing NK-cell markers.

The sequenced sample consisted of PBMCs. This receptor was obtained from a woman younger than 30 in good health. This rearrangement joins TRBV6-2 or TRBV6-3 to TRBJ2-7, with D possibly matching TRBD2 (6 bases). The DNA of the CDR3 is TGTGCCAGCCGGGGGAGCGGGCTCCTTGGGTACGAGCAGTACTTC. Translation: CASRGSGLLGYEQYF.